This entry describes one TCR beta chain. The antigen remains unidentified. V was clipped by 6 bases and J by 7 bases, with 15 bases between them. The CDR3 is 13 amino acids. The assay was immunoSEQ multiplex PCR, and TCRdb's table has in-frame clones only and misses some. The table includes over 90,000 clones, around 90% detected once. This specimen comes from a study of T cell responses to AZD1222 COVID-19 vaccine. Study results and limitations: Epitopes outside B.1.351 and B.1.1.7 mutated regions reportedly drew nearly half of spike TCRs. Spike-wide coverage was observed for vaccine-associated CD4 TCRs, with dominant responses at 160-218 and 743-854. Spike-specific TCR breadth rose after two AZD1222 doses, and depth rose as well.

The V gene is TRBV12-3 or TRBV12-4, the J gene TRBJ1-2, with a possible D match to TRBD1 (6 bases). The source was peripheral blood, collected on day 0 of AZD1222 vaccination. The clonotype comes from an adult in good health. The CDR3 DNA follows: TGTGCCAGCAGGGGGGGCAGTCGTACTGGCTACACCTTC. Translated: CASRGGSRTGYTF.